A single T cell receptor (beta chain) is shown here with its context. This sample is part of a study of blood T cell repertoires in COVID-19. At the level of the study: Both acute and convalescent COVID-19 samples were obtained from the United States, Italy and Spain. T cells, B-cell-depleted T cells, or PBMCs provided the cDNA or gDNA that served as material.

Study processing details: The assay estimated nucleated cells by amplifying reference gene primers. The assay was immunoSEQ multiplex PCR, and TCRdb's table has in-frame clones only and misses some. Clonal size and the V and J genes are those of that table, whereas D and trimming came from the DNA. Among 100,000 to 150,000 clones, around 80% were seen once, and the ten largest hold 3.8%. Input material: peripheral blood. The clonotype originates from a woman in her 50s with acute or convalescent COVID-19.

The DNA for the CDR3 is TGTGCCAGCAGCCCGGGACTACGGGGAGAGACCCAGTACTTC. Translating gives CASSPGLRGETQYF. V is TRBV7-2 and J is TRBJ2-5; 7 positions match TRBD2. The length of the CDR3 is 14 residues. With V trimmed by 5 bases and J by 4 bases, 7 bases remained unmatched. Germline CDR1 and CDR2: SGHTA and FQGNSA.